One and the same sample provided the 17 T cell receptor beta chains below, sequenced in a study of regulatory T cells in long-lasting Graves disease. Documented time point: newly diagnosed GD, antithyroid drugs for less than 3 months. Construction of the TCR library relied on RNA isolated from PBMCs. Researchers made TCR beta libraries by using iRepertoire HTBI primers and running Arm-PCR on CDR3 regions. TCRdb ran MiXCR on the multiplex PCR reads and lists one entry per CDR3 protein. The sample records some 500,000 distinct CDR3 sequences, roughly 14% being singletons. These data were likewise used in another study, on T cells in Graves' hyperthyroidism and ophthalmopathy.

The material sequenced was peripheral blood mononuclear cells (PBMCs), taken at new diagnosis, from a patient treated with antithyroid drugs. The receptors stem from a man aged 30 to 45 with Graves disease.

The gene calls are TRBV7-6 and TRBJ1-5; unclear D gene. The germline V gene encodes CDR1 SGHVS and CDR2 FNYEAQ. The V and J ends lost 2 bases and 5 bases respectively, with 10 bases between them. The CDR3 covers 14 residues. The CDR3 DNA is TGTGCCAGCAGCTTATCTCCGGATGATCAGCCCCAGCATTTT. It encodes CASSLSPDDQPQHF.

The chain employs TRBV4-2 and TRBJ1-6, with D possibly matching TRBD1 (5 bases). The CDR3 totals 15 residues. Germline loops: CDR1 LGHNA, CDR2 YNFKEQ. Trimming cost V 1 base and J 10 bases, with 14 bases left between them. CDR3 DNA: TGTGCCAGCAGCCAAGGAGCAGGGATCGTCTCACCCCTCCACTTT. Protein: CASSQGAGIVSPLHF.

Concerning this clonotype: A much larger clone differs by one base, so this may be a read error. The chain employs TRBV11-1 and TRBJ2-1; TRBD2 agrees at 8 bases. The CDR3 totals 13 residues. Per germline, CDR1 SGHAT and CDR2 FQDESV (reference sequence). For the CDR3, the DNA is TGTACCAGCAGCACGGGGGGGGACTACCCTTACTTCTTC. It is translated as CTSSTGGDYPYFF.

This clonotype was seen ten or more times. The CDR3 loop reads CASTKTANTEAFF. CDR3 sequence (DNA): TGTGCCAGCACCAAAACAGCGAACACTGAAGCTTTCTTT. The genes are TRBV9 and TRBJ1-1; D call uncertain. V dropped 6 bases and J dropped 1 base, with 10 bases sitting between them. The germline CDR1 and CDR2 sequences are SGDLS and YYNGEE. CDR3 size: 13 residues.

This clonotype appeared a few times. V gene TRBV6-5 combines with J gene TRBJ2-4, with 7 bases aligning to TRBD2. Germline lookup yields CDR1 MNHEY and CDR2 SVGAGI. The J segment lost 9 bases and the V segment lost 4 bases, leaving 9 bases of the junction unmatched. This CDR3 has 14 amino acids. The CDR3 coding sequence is TGTGCCAGCAGTTCTCGGACTAGAGACGGCATTCAGTACTTC. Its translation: CASSSRTRDGIQYF.

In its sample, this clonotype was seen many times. The CDR3 region is CASRVDSYNQPQHF. CDR3 in DNA: TGTGCCAGCAGGGTTGACAGCTACAATCAGCCCCAGCATTTT. The V call is TRBV12-3 or TRBV12-4, the J call TRBJ1-5, with a tentative D call TRBD1 (5 bases). The CDR3 sequence is 14 residues long. V was pared by 6 bases and J by 3 bases, with 12 bases between.

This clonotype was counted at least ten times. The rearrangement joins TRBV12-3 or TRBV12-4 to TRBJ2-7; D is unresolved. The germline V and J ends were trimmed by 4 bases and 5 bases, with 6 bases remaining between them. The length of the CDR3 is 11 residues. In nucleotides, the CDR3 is TGTGCCAGCAGTTCGACCCACGAGCAGTACTTC. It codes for CASSSTHEQYF.

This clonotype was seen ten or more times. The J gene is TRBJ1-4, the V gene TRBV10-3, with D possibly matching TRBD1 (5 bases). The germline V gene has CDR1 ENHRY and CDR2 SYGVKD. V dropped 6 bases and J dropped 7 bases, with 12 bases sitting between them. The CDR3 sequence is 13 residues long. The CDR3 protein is CAISKGLIEKLFF. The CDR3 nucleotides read TGTGCCATCAGCAAGGGACTGATTGAAAAACTGTTTTTT.

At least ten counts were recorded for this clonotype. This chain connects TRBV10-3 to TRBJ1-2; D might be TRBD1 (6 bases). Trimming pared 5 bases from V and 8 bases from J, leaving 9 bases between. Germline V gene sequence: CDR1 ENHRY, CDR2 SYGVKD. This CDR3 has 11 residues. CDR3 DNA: TGTGCCATCAGTCCAGGGGACGGCTACACCTTC. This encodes CAISPGDGYTF.

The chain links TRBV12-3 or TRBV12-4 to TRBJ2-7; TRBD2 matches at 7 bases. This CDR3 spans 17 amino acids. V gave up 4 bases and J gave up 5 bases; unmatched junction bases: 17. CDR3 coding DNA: TGTGCCAGCAGTTCTATGCCCAATAGGCGGGAGCTCCACGAGCAGTACTTC. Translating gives CASSSMPNRRELHEQYF.

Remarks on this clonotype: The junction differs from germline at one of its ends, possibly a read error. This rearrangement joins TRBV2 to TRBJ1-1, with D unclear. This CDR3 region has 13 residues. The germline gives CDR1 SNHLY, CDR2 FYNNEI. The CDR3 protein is CASSEQVNIEAFF. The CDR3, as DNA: TGTGCCAGCAGTGAACAGGTGAACATTGAAGCTTTCTTT.

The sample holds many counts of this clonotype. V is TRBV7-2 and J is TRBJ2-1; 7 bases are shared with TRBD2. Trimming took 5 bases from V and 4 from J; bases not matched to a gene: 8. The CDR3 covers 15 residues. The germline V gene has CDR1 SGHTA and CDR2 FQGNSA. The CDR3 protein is CASSATSAIYNEQFF. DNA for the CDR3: TGTGCCAGCAGCGCTACTAGCGCAATTTACAATGAGCAGTTCTTC.

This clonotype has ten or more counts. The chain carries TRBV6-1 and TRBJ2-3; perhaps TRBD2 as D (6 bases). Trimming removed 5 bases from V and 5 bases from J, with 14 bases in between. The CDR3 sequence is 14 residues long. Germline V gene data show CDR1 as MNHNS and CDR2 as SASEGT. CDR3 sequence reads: CASSPVGGEDTQYF. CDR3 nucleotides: TGTGCCAGCAGTCCCGTCGGGGGAGAAGATACGCAGTATTTT.

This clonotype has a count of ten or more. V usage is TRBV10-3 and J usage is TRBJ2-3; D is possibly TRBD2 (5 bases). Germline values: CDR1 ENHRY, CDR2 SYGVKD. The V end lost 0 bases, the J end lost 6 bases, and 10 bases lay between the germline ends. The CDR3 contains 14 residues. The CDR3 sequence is CAISESMASDTQYF. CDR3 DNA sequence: TGTGCCATCAGTGAGTCGATGGCTAGCGATACGCAGTATTTT.

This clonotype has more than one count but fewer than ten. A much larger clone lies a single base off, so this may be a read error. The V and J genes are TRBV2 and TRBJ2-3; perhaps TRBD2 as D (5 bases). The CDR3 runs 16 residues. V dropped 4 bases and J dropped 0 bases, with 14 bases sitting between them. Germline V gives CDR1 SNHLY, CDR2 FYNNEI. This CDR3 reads CASSGSASLSTDTQYF. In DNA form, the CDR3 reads TGTGCCAGCAGTGGATCGGCTAGCCTAAGCACAGATACGCAGTATTTT.

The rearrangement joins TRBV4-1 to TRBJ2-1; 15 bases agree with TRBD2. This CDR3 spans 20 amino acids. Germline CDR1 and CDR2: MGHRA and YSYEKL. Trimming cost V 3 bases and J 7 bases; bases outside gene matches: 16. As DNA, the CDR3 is TGCGCCAGCAGCCAGGGTTCGTGGACTAGCGGGGGGGGTGGTATTAATGAGCAGTTCTTC. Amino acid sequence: CASSQGSWTSGGGGINEQFF.

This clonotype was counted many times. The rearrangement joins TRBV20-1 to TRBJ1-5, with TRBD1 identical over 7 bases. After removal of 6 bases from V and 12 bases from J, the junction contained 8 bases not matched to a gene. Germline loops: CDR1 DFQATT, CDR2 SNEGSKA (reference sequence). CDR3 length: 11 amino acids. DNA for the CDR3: TGCAGTGCGCCCGGGACAGCGGACCAGCATTTT. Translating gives CSAPGTADQHF.